This TCR beta chain was observed in a study of shared clonotypes between healthy human individuals. Points from the study as a whole: The diversity represented, both genetic and in exposure history, was limited by few donors.

The CDR3 is 16 residues long. In germline, CDR1 is SGHAT, CDR2 FQNNGV. V shed 4 bases and J shed 1 base, with 16 bases lying between them. In regard to this clone: Antigen unknown.

The material for each subset, its genomic DNA, was split evenly across several immunoSEQ plates. The protocol was immunoSEQ multiplex PCR, while the TCRdb copy is restricted to in-frame clones and leaves out a portion. The sample comprises about 530,000 clones, 95% to 97% of which are singletons, and under 0.06% rests with the top ten. Sequenced input: naive CD4+ T cells sorted from blood. As to subset: CD45RA+ positively selected. This sequence originates from a woman under 40 in good health. The J gene is TRBJ2-5, the V gene TRBV11-2, with a weak D call TRBD1 (6 bases). The DNA for the CDR3 is TGTGCCAGCAGCTATGGACAGCAATCACTCCAAGAGACCCAGTACTTC. Translating it yields CASSYGQQSLQETQYF.